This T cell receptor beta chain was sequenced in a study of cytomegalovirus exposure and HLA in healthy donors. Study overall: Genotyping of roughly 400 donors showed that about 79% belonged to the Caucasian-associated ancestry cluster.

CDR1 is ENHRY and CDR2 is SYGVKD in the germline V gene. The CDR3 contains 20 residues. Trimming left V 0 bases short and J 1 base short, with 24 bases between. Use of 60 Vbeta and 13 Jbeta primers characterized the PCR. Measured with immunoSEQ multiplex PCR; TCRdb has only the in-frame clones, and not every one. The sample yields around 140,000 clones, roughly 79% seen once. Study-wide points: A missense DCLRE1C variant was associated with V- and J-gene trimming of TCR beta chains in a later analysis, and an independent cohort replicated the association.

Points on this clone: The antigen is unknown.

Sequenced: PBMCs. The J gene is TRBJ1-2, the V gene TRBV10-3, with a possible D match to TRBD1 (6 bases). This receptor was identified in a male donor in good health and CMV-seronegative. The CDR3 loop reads CAISESGGRQGSSFNYGYTF. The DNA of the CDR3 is TGTGCCATCAGTGAGTCGGGTGGTAGGCAGGGGTCCTCCTTTAACTATGGCTACACCTTC.